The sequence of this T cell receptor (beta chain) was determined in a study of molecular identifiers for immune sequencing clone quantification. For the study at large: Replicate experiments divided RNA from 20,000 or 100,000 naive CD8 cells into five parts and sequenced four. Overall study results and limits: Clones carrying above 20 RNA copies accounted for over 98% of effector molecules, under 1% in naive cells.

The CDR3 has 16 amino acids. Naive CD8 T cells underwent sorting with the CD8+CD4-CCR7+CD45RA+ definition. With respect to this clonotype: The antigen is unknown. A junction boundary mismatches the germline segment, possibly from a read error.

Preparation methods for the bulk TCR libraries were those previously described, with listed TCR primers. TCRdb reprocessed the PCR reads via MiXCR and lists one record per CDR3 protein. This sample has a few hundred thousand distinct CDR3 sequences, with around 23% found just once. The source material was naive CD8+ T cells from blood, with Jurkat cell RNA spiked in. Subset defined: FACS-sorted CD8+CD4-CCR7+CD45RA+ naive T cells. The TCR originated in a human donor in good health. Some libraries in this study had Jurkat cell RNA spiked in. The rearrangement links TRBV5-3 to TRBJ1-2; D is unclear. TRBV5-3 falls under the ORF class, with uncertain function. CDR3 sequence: CASSSRAANNNYGYTF. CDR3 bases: TGTGCCAGCAGCTCACGCGCCGCTAACAATAACTATGGCTACACCTTC.